This passage covers 5 T cell receptor beta chains from one sample sequenced in a study of cytomegalovirus exposure and HLA in healthy donors. Using immunoSEQ multiplex PCR, the repertoire was profiled, and TCRdb retains in-frame clones only, with some absent. The sample shows about 240,000 clones, roughly 86% of them seen only once. Sequencing was done on a sample of PBMCs. The receptor set was obtained from a woman aged 25 to 45 in good health and CMV-seropositive.

The chain is built from TRBV5-1 and TRBJ2-1, with 8 bases matching TRBD1. The V segment lost 2 bases and the J segment 5 bases; nucleotides outside the gene matches: 6. There are 15 residues in the CDR3. The V gene's germline CDR1 is SGHRS and CDR2 YFSETQ. This CDR3 is CASSLSTGANNEQFF. For the CDR3, the DNA is TGCGCCAGCAGCTTATCGACAGGGGCCAACAATGAGCAGTTCTTC.

The rearrangement uses TRBV19 and TRBJ1-5; the D gene is possibly TRBD1 (5 bases). The germline V and J ends were trimmed by 5 bases and 5 bases, with 19 bases remaining between them. The CDR3 consists of 16 residues. Germline V lookup: CDR1 LNHDA, CDR2 SQIVND (reference sequence). CDR3 nucleotides: TGTGCCAGTAGTTCCCTGGGGCAGGGCGCGCATCAGCCCCAGCATTTT. Translated, it gives CASSSLGQGAHQPQHF. Full variable domain (outside the CDR3, taken from reference TRBV19 and TRBJ1-5): DGGITQSPKYLFRKEGQNVTLSCEQNLNHDAMYWYRQDPGQGLRLIYYSQIVNDFQKGDIAEGYSVSREKKESFPLTVTSAQKNPTAFYLCASSSLGQGAHQPQHFGDGTRLSIL.

The chain is built from TRBV28 and TRBJ2-2, with unresolved D. The CDR3 covers 14 residues. Germline assignment: CDR1 MDHEN and CDR2 SYDVKM. The CDR3, as DNA: TGTGTTACCCGTGGAGCATCCAACACCGGGGAGCTGTTTTTT. Protein product: CVTRGASNTGELFF.

CDR3 in amino acids: CAWNRGHGVRDTEAFF. The CDR3 region has the DNA TGTGCCTGGAACAGGGGCCATGGAGTAAGGGACACTGAAGCTTTCTTT. The chain has TRBV30 and TRBJ1-1, with 7 bases that match TRBD1. Trimming removed 4 bases from V and 3 bases from J; junction bases left unmatched: 14. Germline lookup yields CDR1 GTSNPN and CDR2 SVGIG (reference sequence). The CDR3 runs 16 residues.

Here the CDR3 DNA reads TGTGCCACTTCGGGGCAGGGAGGAGAAAAACTGTTTTTT. It is translated as CATSGQGGEKLFF. V is TRBV19 and J is TRBJ1-4, with D maybe TRBD1 (5 bases). Deletions cut 10 bases from V and 8 bases from J, with 17 bases between. This CDR3 has 13 amino acids. Looked up from germline, CDR1 is LNHDA and CDR2 is SQIVND (reference sequence).